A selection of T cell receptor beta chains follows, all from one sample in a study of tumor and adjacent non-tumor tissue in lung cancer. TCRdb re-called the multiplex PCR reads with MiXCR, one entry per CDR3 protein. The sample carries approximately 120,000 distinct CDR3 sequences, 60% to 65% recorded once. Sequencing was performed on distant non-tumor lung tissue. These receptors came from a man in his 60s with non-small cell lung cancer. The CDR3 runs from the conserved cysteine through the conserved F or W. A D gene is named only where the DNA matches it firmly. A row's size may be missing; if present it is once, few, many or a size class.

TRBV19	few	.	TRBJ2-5	CASSTDGQETQYF	TGTGCCAGTAGTACCGACGGACAAGAGACCCAGTACTTC
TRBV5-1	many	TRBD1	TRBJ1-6	CASSLALSGTGSPLHF	TGCGCCAGCAGCTTGGCCTTATCCGGGACAGGGTCACCCCTCCACTTT
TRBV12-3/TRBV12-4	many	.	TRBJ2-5	CASSFKGGRETQYF	TGTGCCAGCAGTTTCAAGGGGGGAAGAGAGACCCAGTACTTC
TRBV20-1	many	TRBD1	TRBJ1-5	CSARQGEGNQPQHF	TGCAGTGCTAGACAGGGGGAAGGCAATCAGCCCCAGCATTTT
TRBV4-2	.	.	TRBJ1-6	CVSSQGKWSPLHF	TGTGTCAGCAGCCAAGGCAAGTGGTCACCCCTCCACTTT
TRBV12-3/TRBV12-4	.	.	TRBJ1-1	CASRPQVTNTEALF	TGTGCCAGCAGACCCCAAGTGACGAACACTGAAGCTTTATTT
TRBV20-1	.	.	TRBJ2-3	CSAKGGVQDTQYF	TGCAGTGCTAAAGGGGGAGTCCAGGATACGCAGTATTTT
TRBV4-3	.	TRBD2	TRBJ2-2	CASSQGAGTNGTNTRELFF	TGCGCCAGCAGCCAAGGGGCCGGGACTAACGGTACGAACACCAGGGAGCTGTTTTTT
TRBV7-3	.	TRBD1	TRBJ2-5	CASSFRGQETQYF	TGTGCCAGCAGCTTTAGGGGGCAGGAGACCCAGTACTTC
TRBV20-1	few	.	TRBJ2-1	CSARGTPVEQFF	TGCAGTGCTAGAGGGACCCCGGTTGAGCAGTTCTTC
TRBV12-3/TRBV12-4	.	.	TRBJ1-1	CASSPTGVNSEAFF	TGTGCCAGCAGCCCTACAGGAGTGAACAGTGAAGCTTTCTTT
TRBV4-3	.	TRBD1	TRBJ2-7	CTSSQDKGRGISEQYF	TGCACCAGCAGCCAAGATAAGGGCAGGGGGATTTCCGAGCAGTACTTC
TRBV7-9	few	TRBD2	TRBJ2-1	CASSRLAGNEQFF	TGTGCCAGCAGTCGACTAGCGGGCAATGAGCAGTTCTTC
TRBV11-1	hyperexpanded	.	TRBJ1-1	CASSLSAGETEAFF	TGTGCCAGCAGCTTATCGGCGGGCGAGACTGAAGCTTTCTTT
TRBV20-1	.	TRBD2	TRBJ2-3	CSAKRLAGCPGADTQYF	TGCAGTGCTAAGCGACTAGCGGGATGCCCCGGCGCAGATACGCAGTATTTT
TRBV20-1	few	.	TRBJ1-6	CSAREDLAGNSPLHF	TGCAGTGCTAGAGAGGATTTGGCAGGGAATTCACCCCTCCACTTT
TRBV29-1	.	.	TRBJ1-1	CGVDPHKTVFGTEAFF	TGCGGCGTTGATCCACACAAGACAGTCTTTGGCACTGAAGCTTTCTTT
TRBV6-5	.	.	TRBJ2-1	CASSDAGMENDQFF	TGTGCCAGCAGTGACGCTGGGATGGAGAATGATCAGTTTTTC
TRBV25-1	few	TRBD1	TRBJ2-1	CASSESGTDYNERFF	TGTGCCAGCAGTGAATCCGGGACAGACTACAATGAGCGGTTCTTC
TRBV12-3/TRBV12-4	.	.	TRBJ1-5	CASSFWNSNRPQHF	TGTGCCAGCAGTTTTTGGAATAGCAATCGGCCCCAGCATTTT
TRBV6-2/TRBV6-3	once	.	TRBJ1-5	CASSHDATFRDRPQHF	TGTGCCAGCAGCCACGACGCCACTTTCAGGGATCGGCCCCAGCATTTT
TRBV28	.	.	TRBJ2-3	CASSNGGLADTQYF	TGTGCCAGCAGTAACGGGGGGCTGGCAGATACGCAGTATTTT
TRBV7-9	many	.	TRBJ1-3	CASSLASPSGNTIYF	TGTGCCAGCAGCTTAGCTTCTCCCTCTGGAAACACCATATATTTT
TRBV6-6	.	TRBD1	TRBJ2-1	CASSEKGTGHSEQFF	TGTGCCAGCAGTGAGAAAGGGACAGGACACAGTGAGCAGTTCTTC
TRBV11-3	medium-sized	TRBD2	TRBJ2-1	CASSLVAGGSGEQFF	TGTGCCAGCAGCTTAGTAGCGGGAGGGTCTGGTGAGCAGTTCTTC
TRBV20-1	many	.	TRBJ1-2	CSARERGRGPVYGYTF	TGCAGTGCTAGAGAGAGGGGTAGGGGACCGGTCTATGGCTACACCTTC
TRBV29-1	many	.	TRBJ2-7	CSVRRDRQSEQYF	TGCAGCGTTCGAAGGGACCGGCAGTCCGAGCAGTACTTC
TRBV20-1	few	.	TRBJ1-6	CNAREPPVEYNSPLHF	TGCAATGCTAGAGAGCCACCAGTGGAATATAATTCACCCCTCCACTTT
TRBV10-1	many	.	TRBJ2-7	CASSENPGPTYEQYF	TGCGCCAGCAGTGAGAACCCGGGACCTACCTACGAGCAGTACTTC
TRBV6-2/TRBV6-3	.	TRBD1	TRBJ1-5	CASSYAGQAKPQHF	TGTGCCAGCAGTTACGCCGGACAGGCGAAGCCCCAGCATTTT
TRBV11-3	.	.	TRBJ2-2	CLSSLQHLNTGEPFF	TGTCTCAGCAGCTTACAACACCTGAACACCGGGGAGCCGTTTTTT
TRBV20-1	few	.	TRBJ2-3	CSALPHERSDTQYF	TGCAGTGCCCTCCCCCATGAGCGGTCAGATACGCAGTATTTT
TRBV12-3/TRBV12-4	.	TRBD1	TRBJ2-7	CASSLARGQGNERYF	TGTGCCAGCAGTTTAGCGCGAGGACAGGGGAACGAGCGGTACTTC
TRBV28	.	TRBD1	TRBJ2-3	CVSTRTGLDTQYF	TGTGTCAGCACTCGGACAGGCTTAGATACGCAGTATTTT
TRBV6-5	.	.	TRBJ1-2	CASNSHRGANYGYTF	TGTGCCAGCAACAGCCACCGGGGGGCTAACTATGGCTACACCTTC
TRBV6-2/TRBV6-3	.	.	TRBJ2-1	CASSYPSGLGFNEEFF	TGTGCCAGCAGTTACCCCTCTGGACTCGGCTTCAATGAGGAGTTCTTC
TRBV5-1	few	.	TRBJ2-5	CASSDGHTLETKYF	TGCGCCAGCAGCGACGGGCACACTTTGGAGACCAAGTACTTC
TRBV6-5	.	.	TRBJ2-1	CASSRAVTFYDGQFF	TGTGCCAGCAGTCGGGCAGTAACCTTCTACGATGGGCAGTTCTTC
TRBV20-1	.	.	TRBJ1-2	CSAVHPGTYGYTF	TGCAGTGCCGTACACCCGGGGACCTATGGCTACACCTTC
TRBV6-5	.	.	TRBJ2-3	CANSYSDSTYTQYF	TGTGCCAACAGTTACTCGGACTCTACATATACGCAGTATTTT
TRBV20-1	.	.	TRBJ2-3	CSARDLGLSIDTQYF	TGCAGTGCCAGAGATCTTGGACTCAGCATAGATACGCAGTATTTT
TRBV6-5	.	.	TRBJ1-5	CASKRHSYTPNQPQHF	TGTGCCAGCAAAAGGCACAGCTACACGCCTAATCAGCCCCAGCATTTT
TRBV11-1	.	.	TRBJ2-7	CVSSLSVGEPQHF	TGTGTCAGCAGCCTTTCTGTTGGTGAGCCGCAGCACTTC
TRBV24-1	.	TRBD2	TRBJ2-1	CTTSRGLAEGWGEQFF	TGTACCACCAGTCGGGGACTAGCGGAAGGGTGGGGTGAGCAGTTCTTC
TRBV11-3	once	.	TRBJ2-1	CASSLSQGRGNEQFF	TGTGCCAGCAGCCTGAGCCAGGGTCGGGGTAATGAGCAGTTCTTC
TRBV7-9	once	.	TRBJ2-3	CASSLAVQGLQLDTRYF	TGTGCCAGCAGCTTAGCTGTCCAGGGCCTCCAGTTAGATACGCGGTATTTT
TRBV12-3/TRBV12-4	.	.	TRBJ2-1	CANSEIGYNEQFF	TGTGCCAACAGTGAGATAGGGTACAATGAGCAGTTCTTC
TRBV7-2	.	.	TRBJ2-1	CASILSSFSYNEQFF	TGTGCCAGCATCTTATCCAGTTTCTCCTACAATGAGCAGTTCTTC
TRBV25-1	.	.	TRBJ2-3	CASSTWDTQYF	TGTGCCAGCAGTACGTGGGATACGCAGTATTTT
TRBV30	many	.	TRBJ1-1	CAWTWGLNTEAFF	TGTGCCTGGACGTGGGGGTTGAACACTGAAGCTTTCTTT